This TCR beta chain was captured by sequencing in a study of cytomegalovirus exposure and HLA in healthy donors. Whole-study findings and limits: Presence/absence analyses treated sequencing depth as roughly uniform across donors.

V dropped 3 bases and J dropped 3 bases, with 12 bases sitting between them. Germline V gene lookup returns CDR1 LNHDA and CDR2 SQIVND (reference sequence). There are 14 residues in the CDR3. About this clone itself: Its antigen is currently unknown.

With 60 Vbeta and 13 Jbeta primers, the PCR was carried out. Authors' analysis steps: Among the unique TCR beta chains that a later analysis counted, about 84 million in all, roughly 11 million were shared. Profiling relied on immunoSEQ multiplex PCR, and the TCRdb table lists in-frame clones only, not all of them. The V and J calls and clone size were taken over from that table, and D and trimming were inferred from the DNA. In the table there are tens of thousands of clones, around 80% of which are singletons. Sequenced input: PBMCs. The clonotype comes from a male donor in good health and CMV-seropositive. The J gene is TRBJ2-7, the V gene TRBV19; D may be TRBD2 (6 bases). The CDR3 DNA reads TGTGCCAGTAGTATGAGGGCGGGATACTACGAGCAGTACTTC. Amino acid sequence: CASSMRAGYYEQYF.